These 20 T cell receptor beta chains were all obtained from the same sample, sequenced in a study of identical twins. MiXCR, run by TCRdb on the 5' RACE reads, gives a single entry per CDR3 protein. The table includes 750,000 to 950,000 distinct CDR3 sequences, 12% detected once. These data were also filed under a second study, of yellow fever vaccine responses in identical twins.

The material sequenced was PBMCs. These receptors were collected from a woman aged 18-29 years in good health.

Only a few counts were recorded for this clonotype. This rearrangement joins TRBV28 to TRBJ2-5; 11 nucleotides line up with TRBD1. The germline gives CDR1 MDHEN, CDR2 SYDVKM. V shed 5 bases, J shed 10 bases, and the junction held 15 bases outside the gene matches. CDR3 length: 16 amino acids. CDR3 sequence (DNA): TGTGCCAGCAGTGCAGCCGGGACAGGGGGTTCGGTAGACCAGTACTTC. Protein product: CASSAAGTGGSVDQYF. The whole variable domain, remainder taken from reference TRBV28 and TRBJ2-5, is DVKVTQSSRYLVKRTGEKVFLECVQDMDHENMFWYRQDPGLGLRLIYFSYDVKMKEKGDIPEGYSVSREKKERFSLILESASTNQTSMYLCASSAAGTGGSVDQYFGPGTRLLVL.

The J gene is TRBJ1-4, the V gene TRBV10-2, with TRBD1 matching 9 bases. Trimming took 5 bases from V and 7 from J; bases not matched to a gene: 14. CDR1 and CDR2 (germline): WSHSY, SAAADI. This CDR3 comprises 17 residues. In nucleotides, the CDR3 is TGCGCCAGCAGTTCCGGGACAGGGCCCAACCTACTTGAAAAACTGTTTTTT. This sequence encodes CASSSGTGPNLLEKLFF.

V is TRBV7-9 and J is TRBJ2-4; 8 bases are shared with TRBD1. CDR1 SEHNR and CDR2 FQNEAQ come from the germline V gene (reference sequence). The CDR3 loop spans 15 amino acids. V was clipped by 2 bases and J by 3 bases; unmatched bases: 3. In DNA, the CDR3 is TGTGCCAGCAGCTTATCGGGGACAGGCAAAAACATTCAGTACTTC. It yields the protein CASSLSGTGKNIQYF.

The V call is TRBV28, the J call TRBJ2-1; tentative D call: TRBD2 (6 bases). The CDR3 spans 13 residues. Per the germline V gene, CDR1 is MDHEN and CDR2 is SYDVKM. V shed 4 bases and J shed 10 bases, with 14 bases lying between them. The CDR3 nucleotides are TGTGCCAGCAGTTCCCGGGGGAGCGGGGAGCAGTTCTTC. This codes for CASSSRGSGEQFF.

This clonotype has only a few counts. This chain links TRBV6-5 with TRBJ1-2; a possible D gene is TRBD1 (6 bases). Trimming shortened V by 2 bases and J by 5 bases, and 18 bases separated the two germline ends. The germline V gene encodes CDR1 MNHEY and CDR2 SVGAGI. The CDR3 is made up of 16 amino acids. CDR3 region: CASSYALTGQLYGYTF. CDR3 nucleotides: TGTGCCAGCAGTTACGCCCTTACTGGACAGCTATATGGCTACACCTTC.

This clonotype was recorded at least ten times. V is TRBV12-3 or TRBV12-4 and J is TRBJ1-5; tentatively, D is TRBD1 (5 bases). This CDR3 contains 15 residues. V lost 4 bases to trimming and J lost 0 bases, with 10 bases between them. The CDR3 loop reads CASSYGTYSNQPQHF. As DNA, the CDR3 is TGTGCCAGCAGTTACGGGACGTATAGCAATCAGCCCCAGCATTTT.

V usage is TRBV16 and J usage is TRBJ1-5; tentatively, D is TRBD1 (5 bases). Germline lookup yields CDR1 KGHSY and CDR2 FQNENV. V was cut by 0 bases and J by 3 bases, with 12 bases left in between. This CDR3 has 16 residues. The CDR3, as DNA: TGTGCCAGCAGCCAATCGTTAACAGGAGACAATCAGCCCCAGCATTTT. Translating it yields CASSQSLTGDNQPQHF.

This clonotype occurred a few times. V is TRBV5-1 and J is TRBJ2-1; D may be TRBD1 (5 bases). Looked up from germline, CDR1 is SGHRS and CDR2 is YFSETQ. The CDR3 covers 16 residues. V dropped 1 base and J dropped 2 bases, with 13 bases sitting between them. CDR3 nucleotide sequence: TGCGCCAGCAGCTTGACAGGCCCCTTGACCTACAATGAGCAGTTCTTC. Amino acids: CASSLTGPLTYNEQFF.

This clonotype was observed a few times. This rearrangement joins TRBV7-8 to TRBJ1-1; the D gene is possibly TRBD1 (6 bases). V was trimmed by 4 bases and J by 7 bases, leaving 13 bases between them. The CDR3 sequence is 13 residues long. Germline V CDR1 and CDR2: SGHVS, FQNEAQ. CDR3 in amino acids: CASSSRGAIEAFF. CDR3 nucleotide sequence: TGTGCCAGCAGCTCCAGGGGCGCTATTGAAGCTTTCTTT.

The chain uses TRBV29-1 and TRBJ2-1, with D possibly called TRBD1 or TRBD2 (5 bases each). The CDR3 spans 13 residues. The ends were cut back, 8 bases at V and 2 bases at J, with 13 bases in the middle. CDR1 is SQVTM, CDR2 ANQGSEA, per germline. The CDR3 DNA reads as TGCAGCTGCAGTGGGGGTACCTACAATGAGCAGTTCTTC. Residues: CSCSGGTYNEQFF.

The gene calls are TRBV20-1 and TRBJ2-7; 7 positions agree with TRBD1. The CDR3 is 11 residues long. J was trimmed by 3 bases and V by 5 bases; bases with no gene match: 1. Germline CDR1 and CDR2: DFQATT and SNEGSKA (reference sequence). The CDR3 DNA is TGCAGTGCTTACAGGGGCTACGAGCAGTACGTC. Its translation: CSAYRGYEQYV.

This clonotype has ten or more counts. The V gene is TRBV9, the J gene TRBJ2-1; D is possibly TRBD2 (5 bases). The germline V gene has CDR1 SGDLS and CDR2 YYNGEE. V was trimmed by 0 bases and J by 1 base, leaving 11 bases between them. CDR3 length: 16 residues. The CDR3 here is CASSVGVGSSYNEQFF. The CDR3 DNA sequence: TGTGCCAGCAGCGTAGGTGTAGGGAGTTCCTACAATGAGCAGTTCTTC.

This clonotype was seen many times. This chain joins TRBV5-1 and TRBJ2-2; 10 nucleotides match TRBD2. The CDR3 runs to 17 residues. V was pared by 0 bases and J by 0 bases, with 2 bases of the junction left unmatched. The V gene's germline CDR1 is SGHRS and CDR2 YFSETQ. This chain's CDR3 is CASSLVSGRPNTGELFF. CDR3 sequence (DNA): TGCGCCAGCAGCTTGGTTAGCGGGAGGCCGAACACCGGGGAGCTGTTTTTT.

The gene calls are TRBV6-1 and TRBJ2-7; the match to TRBD2 covers 8 bases. V gave up 6 bases and J gave up 2 bases; unmatched junction bases: 18. The CDR3 consists of 18 residues. Per germline, CDR1 MNHNS and CDR2 SASEGT. The CDR3 sequence is CASSTSGSGGPLTYEQYV. The CDR3 nucleotides are TGTGCCAGCAGCACCTCTGGCAGCGGGGGTCCCCTTACCTACGAGCAGTACGTC.

V usage is TRBV6-2 or TRBV6-3 and J usage is TRBJ2-2, with 12 nucleotides matching TRBD2. Losses at the gene ends were 6 bases for V and 0 bases for J; bases not matched to a gene: 8. CDR3 length equals 18 residues. CDR1 and CDR2 (germline): MNHEY, SVGEGT. Written as DNA, the CDR3 is TGTGCCAGCAGAACTCCCAGACTAGCGGGAGCGAACACCGGGGAGCTGTTTTTT. It specifies CASRTPRLAGANTGELFF.

This clonotype was seen repeatedly, ten times or more. The CDR3 loop is CSVGIDRGTDTQYF. In DNA, the CDR3 is TGCAGCGTTGGAATTGACCGAGGGACGGATACGCAGTATTTT. V gene TRBV29-1 combines with J gene TRBJ2-3, with D perhaps being TRBD1 or TRBD2 (5 bases each). The CDR3 length is 14 residues. Germline V gene data show CDR1 as SQVTM and CDR2 as ANQGSEA. V lost 4 bases to trimming and J lost 6 bases, with 17 bases between them.

The chain uses TRBV5-5 and TRBJ1-5; TRBD1 aligns across 8 bases. Trimming removed 4 bases from V and 3 bases from J; junction bases left unmatched: 6. From germline, CDR1 is SGHKS and CDR2 YYEKEE (reference sequence). The CDR3 consists of 15 residues. CDR3 amino acids: CASSPGTGPNQPQHF. Here the CDR3 DNA reads TGTGCCAGCAGCCCGGGGACAGGACCCAATCAGCCCCAGCATTTT.

This sequence joins TRBV7-9 and TRBJ2-1; 7 bases align to TRBD1. CDR3 length: 14 residues. The germline V gene has CDR1 SEHNR and CDR2 FQNEAQ (reference sequence). With 4 bases clipped from V and 5 bases from J, the junction kept 5 bases outside the gene matches. The CDR3 DNA is TGTGCCAGCAGCTACAGACAGGGCGACAATGAGCAGTTCTTC. This gives the protein CASSYRQGDNEQFF.

This clonotype was observed a handful of times. This chain joins TRBV12-3 or TRBV12-4 and TRBJ2-5; unclear D gene. Trimming left V 7 bases short and J 5 bases short, with 8 bases between. The CDR3 is 11 amino acids. Written as DNA, the CDR3 is TGTGCCAGCACCCTCTGGGAGACCCAGTACTTC. Translating gives CASTLWETQYF.

This rearrangement joins TRBV12-3 or TRBV12-4 to TRBJ2-5, with a possible D match to TRBD1 (6 bases). V lost 6 bases, J lost 4 bases, and 15 bases lay in between. This CDR3 comprises 14 residues. The CDR3: CASRLTGLGETQYF. CDR3 sequence (DNA): TGTGCCAGCAGACTGACAGGTTTAGGAGAGACCCAGTACTTC.